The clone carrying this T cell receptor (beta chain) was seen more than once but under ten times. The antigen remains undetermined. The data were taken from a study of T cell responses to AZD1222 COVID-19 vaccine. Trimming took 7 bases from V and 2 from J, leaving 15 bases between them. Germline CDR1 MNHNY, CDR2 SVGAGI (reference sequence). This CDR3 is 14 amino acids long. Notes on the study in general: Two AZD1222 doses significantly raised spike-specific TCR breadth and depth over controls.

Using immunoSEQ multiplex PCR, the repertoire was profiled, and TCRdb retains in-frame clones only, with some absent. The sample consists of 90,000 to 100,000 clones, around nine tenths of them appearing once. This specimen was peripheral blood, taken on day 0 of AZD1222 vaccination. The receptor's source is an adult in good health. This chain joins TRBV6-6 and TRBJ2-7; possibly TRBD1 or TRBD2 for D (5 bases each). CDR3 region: CASTPGPQPYEQYV. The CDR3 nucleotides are TGTGCCAGCACCCCGGGACCACAACCCTACGAGCAGTACGTC.